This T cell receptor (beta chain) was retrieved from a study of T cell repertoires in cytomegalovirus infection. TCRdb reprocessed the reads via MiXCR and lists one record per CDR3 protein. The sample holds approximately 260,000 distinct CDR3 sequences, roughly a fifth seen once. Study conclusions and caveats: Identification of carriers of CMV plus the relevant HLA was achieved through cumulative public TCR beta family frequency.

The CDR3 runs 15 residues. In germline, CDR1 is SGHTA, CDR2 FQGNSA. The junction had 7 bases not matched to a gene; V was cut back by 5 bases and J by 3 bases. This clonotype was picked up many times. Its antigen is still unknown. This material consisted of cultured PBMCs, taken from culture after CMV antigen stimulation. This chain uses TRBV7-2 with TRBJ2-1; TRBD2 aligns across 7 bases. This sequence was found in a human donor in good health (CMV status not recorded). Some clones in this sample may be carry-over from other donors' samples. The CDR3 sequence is CASSPTSELYNEQFF. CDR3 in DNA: TGTGCCAGCAGCCCCACTAGCGAGCTCTACAATGAGCAGTTCTTC.